The source of this T cell receptor beta chain is a study of blood T cell repertoires in COVID-19. Overall study: Spain, Italy and the United States supplied samples that represented acute and convalescent COVID-19. Sources were T cells, B-cell-depleted T cells, or PBMCs; the material itself was cDNA or gDNA.

The CDR3 totals 17 residues. Germline V gene data show CDR1 as SGHRS and CDR2 as YFSETQ. Trimming at V came to 4 bases and at J to 7 bases, leaving 13 bases not matched to a gene. In the source study's methods: Amplification of reference gene primers provided the estimated nucleated cell counts. The protocol was immunoSEQ multiplex PCR, while the TCRdb copy is restricted to in-frame clones and leaves out a portion. Clone size and the V and J calls come from that table; the DNA yielded D and trimming. Of roughly 250,000 clones listed, around 86% are singletons. The V call is TRBV5-1, the J call TRBJ1-6; 8 bases line up with TRBD1. Sequencing input: peripheral blood. The TCR originated in a woman in her sixties or seventies with active or convalescent COVID-19. Written as DNA, the CDR3 is TGCGCCAGCAGCGGAGACGGGACAGGAGTTAGCAATTCACCCCTCCACTTT. It encodes CASSGDGTGVSNSPLHF.